Many counts were recorded for the clone carrying this T cell receptor beta chain. Its matching antigen is unknown. Amplified TCR beta CDR3 regions derived from RNA transcripts. An initial round of RT-PCR targeting the TCR CDR3 relied on the HTBI primer set. TCRdb analysed the multiplex PCR reads with MiXCR anew, one entry per CDR3 protein. The sample lists approximately 620,000 distinct CDR3 sequences; about 14% were seen once. The entry originates in a study of T cells in Graves' hyperthyroidism and ophthalmopathy. Regarding the study as a whole: Peripheral blood also featured most of the thyroid clonotypes expanded above 0.001. Onset of ophthalmopathy came a median roughly 6.9 months after the model predicted it.

The CDR3 length is 16 residues. Germline V gene lookup returns CDR1 SGDLS and CDR2 YYNGEE. Trimming shortened V by 0 bases and J by 2 bases, and 12 bases separated the two germline ends. This clonotype was sampled from a woman aged 25 to 39 with Graves' hyperthyroidism that later progressed to Graves' ophthalmopathy. This chain links TRBV9 with TRBJ2-1; maybe TRBD1 (6 bases). Material: blood. As DNA, the CDR3 is TGTGCCAGCAGCGTAGAGGGGGAAGTCACCTACAATGAGCAGTTCTTC. Residues: CASSVEGEVTYNEQFF. Combining the CDR3 with reference TRBV9 and TRBJ2-1 gives the whole variable domain DSGVTQTPKHLITATGQRVTLRCSPRSGDLSVYWYQQSLDQGLQFLIQYYNGEERAKGNILERFSAQQFPDLHSELNLSSLELGDSALYFCASSVEGEVTYNEQFFGPGTRLTVL.